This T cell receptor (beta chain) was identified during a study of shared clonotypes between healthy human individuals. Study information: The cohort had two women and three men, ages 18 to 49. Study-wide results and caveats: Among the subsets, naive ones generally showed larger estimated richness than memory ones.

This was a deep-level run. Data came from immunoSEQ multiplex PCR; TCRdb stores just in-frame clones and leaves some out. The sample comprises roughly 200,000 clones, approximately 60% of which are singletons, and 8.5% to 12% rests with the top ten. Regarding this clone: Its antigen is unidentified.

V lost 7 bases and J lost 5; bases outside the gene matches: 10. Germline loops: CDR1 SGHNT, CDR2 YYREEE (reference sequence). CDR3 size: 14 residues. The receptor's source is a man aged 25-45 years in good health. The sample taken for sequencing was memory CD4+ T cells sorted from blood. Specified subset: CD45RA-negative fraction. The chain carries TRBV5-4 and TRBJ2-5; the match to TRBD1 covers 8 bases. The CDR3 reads CASSKTGVTETQYF. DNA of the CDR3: TGTGCCAGCTCCAAGACAGGGGTAACGGAGACCCAGTACTTC.